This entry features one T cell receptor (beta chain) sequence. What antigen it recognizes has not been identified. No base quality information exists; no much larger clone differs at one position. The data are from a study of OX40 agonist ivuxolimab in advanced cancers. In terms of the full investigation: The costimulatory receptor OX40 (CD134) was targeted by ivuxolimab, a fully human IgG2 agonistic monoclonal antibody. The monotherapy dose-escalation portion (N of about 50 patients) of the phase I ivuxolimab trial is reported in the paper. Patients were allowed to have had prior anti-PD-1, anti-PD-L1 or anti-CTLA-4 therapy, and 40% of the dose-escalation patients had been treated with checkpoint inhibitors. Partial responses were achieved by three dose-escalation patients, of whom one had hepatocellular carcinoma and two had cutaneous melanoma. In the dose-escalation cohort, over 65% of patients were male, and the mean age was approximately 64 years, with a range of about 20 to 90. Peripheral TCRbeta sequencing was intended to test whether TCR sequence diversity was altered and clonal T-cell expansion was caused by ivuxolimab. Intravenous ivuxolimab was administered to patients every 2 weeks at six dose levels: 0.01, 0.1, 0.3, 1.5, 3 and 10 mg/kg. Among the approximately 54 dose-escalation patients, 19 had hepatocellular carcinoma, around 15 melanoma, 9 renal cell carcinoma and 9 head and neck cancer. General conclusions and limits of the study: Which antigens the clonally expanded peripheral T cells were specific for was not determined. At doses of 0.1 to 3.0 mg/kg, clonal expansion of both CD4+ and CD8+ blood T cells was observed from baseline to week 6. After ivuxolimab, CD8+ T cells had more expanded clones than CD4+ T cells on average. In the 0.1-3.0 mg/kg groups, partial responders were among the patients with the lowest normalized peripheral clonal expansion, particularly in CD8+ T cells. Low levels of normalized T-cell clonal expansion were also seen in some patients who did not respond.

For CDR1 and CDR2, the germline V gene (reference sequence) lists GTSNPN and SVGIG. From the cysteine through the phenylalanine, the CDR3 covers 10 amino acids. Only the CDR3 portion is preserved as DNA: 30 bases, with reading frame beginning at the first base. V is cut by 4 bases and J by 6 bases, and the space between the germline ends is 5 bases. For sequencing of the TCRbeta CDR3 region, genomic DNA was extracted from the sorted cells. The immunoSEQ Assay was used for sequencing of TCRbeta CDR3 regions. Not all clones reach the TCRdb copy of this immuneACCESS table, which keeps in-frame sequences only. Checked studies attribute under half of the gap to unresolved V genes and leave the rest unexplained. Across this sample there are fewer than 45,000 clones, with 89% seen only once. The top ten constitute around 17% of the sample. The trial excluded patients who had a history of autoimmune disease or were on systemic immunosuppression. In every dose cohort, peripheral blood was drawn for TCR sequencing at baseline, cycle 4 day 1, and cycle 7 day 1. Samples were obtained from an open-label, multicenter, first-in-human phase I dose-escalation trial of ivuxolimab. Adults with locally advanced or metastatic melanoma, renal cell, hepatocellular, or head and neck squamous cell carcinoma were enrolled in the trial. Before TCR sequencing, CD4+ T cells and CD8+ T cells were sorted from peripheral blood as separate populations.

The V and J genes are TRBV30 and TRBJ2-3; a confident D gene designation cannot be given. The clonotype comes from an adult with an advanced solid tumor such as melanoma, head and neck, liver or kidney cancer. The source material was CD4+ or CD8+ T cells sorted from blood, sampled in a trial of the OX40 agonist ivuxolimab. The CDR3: CAWIKDTQYF. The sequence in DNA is TGTGCCTGGATTAAGGATACGCAGTATTTT.